This TCR beta chain originates from a study of cytomegalovirus exposure and HLA in healthy donors (dated by TCRdb to 2016 to 2017). A note on the overall study: According to an earlier analysis of several hundred of the donors, about 179 million T cells yielded 100 million or so unique TCR beta sequences and around 280 Gb of sequence data. The number of typed donors differed by locus: roughly 629-640 for A, B, C, DRB1 and DQB1; approximately 520 for DQA1; 606 for DPA1; and approximately 450 for DPB1. The later analysis used no new phenotypic data to find candidate immune exposures, relying instead on TCR beta sequences and their occurrence across donors. Roughly 300 gigabases of sequencing data and around 87 million unique TCR sequences were included in an early release covering about 700 HLA-typed donors. Along with the approximately 700-subject first cohort, a separate validation cohort of 120 different subjects was used. Roughly 5 DR-DQ haplotypes were handled as single units for association and clustering, since linkage in the cohort was strong. Across 300 to 500 genotyped donors of the cohort, an average of roughly 200,000 unique TCR beta nucleotide sequences per donor were sequenced, and around 19% of those sequences were non-productive. The genetic ancestry cluster associated with self-reported Caucasian donors included 80% to 90% of the 398 genotyped donors. Both class I and class II loci were covered by HLA typing, at four-digit resolution. The aim of the study was to test whether cataloging public T cell receptors could identify signatures of past pathogen exposure. In an earlier analysis of about 590 of the donors, high-throughput TCR beta sequencing was used to judge whether each TCR beta V gene segment behaved as functional or pseudogenic. Every repertoire in the discovery cohort had been generated on one and the same sequencing platform. A later analysis re-examined previously published TCR beta repertoires from over 500 donors and added high-resolution HLA genotyping to investigate patterns of TCR occurrence. High-throughput TCR immunosequencing, statistical association of individual TCRs with disease status, and machine learning were combined to predict cytomegalovirus infection status. The study profiled the T cell repertoires of hundreds of subjects by immunosequencing and related them to cytomegalovirus serostatus. A later genetic analysis took genome-wide SNP genotypes for about three fifths of the 666 donors and used that subset as a discovery cohort. Donor age, sex, ethnicity and CMV serostatus were collected together with the repertoire data. The paper as a whole reports these results and caveats: The classifier was reported to diagnose cytomegalovirus status with high specificity and sensitivity in both the original and validation cohorts. Correlated functional status among segregating V segments might be attributable to linkage disequilibrium, but an unknown experimental factor could not be ruled out. In a later analysis, most CMV-associated TCR beta chains were found to appear HLA-restricted, with HLA associations seemingly driven largely by CMV exposure. Because the 87-base-pair reads could not distinguish some IMGT-functional V segments, including TRBV6-2 and TRBV6-3, those segments were excluded. Roughly uniform sequencing depth across donors was assumed in presence/absence analyses, although this assumption may not hold. An earlier analysis of approximately 500 of the donors showed that most TCR beta V segments appeared in productive rearrangements either about 87% or about 30% of the time, which broadly matched IMGT annotations. According to a later genetic analysis, donors in an Asian-associated ancestry cluster had fewer N-insertions in productive TCRs than the approximately 700-donor mean. When HLA alleles, especially DR and DQ, strongly co-occurred, TCR associations were difficult to assign to individual alleles. HLA typing was unavailable for some donors at each locus, so association tests used only the typed subset. A further reported finding was that TCR beta sequences accurately predicted the HLA-A and HLA-B alleles for most subjects in the first cohort. Most TCR sequences were seen in very few donors, while some public TCRs were found in many individuals. At a false discovery rate of 0.05, a later analysis linked 16,000 or so TCR beta sequences to specific HLA alleles. The authors suggested that the approach could potentially be extended to other disease states and immunological phenotypes. In a later analysis, several top co-occurrence clusters were reported to appear linked to parvovirus B19, influenza, CMV and Epstein-Barr virus. In vitro tests confirmed that a few of the cytomegalovirus-associated TCR beta chains recognize cytomegalovirus antigens. In a later genetic analysis, a missense DCLRE1C variant was associated with V-gene and J-gene trimming of TCR beta chains, and the association was replicated in an independent cohort. For the cohort, immune exposure information was limited to CMV serostatus. A later analysis found that HLA-associated TCR beta chains were more clonally expanded and had lower generation probabilities than equally common non-associated chains. A cluster of highly shared sequence variants was judged likely to be a technical artifact of the sequencing pipeline. The study gave a list of about 160 TCR beta chains associated with cytomegalovirus. The earlier analysis of approximately 560 of the donors excluded approximately 17 rarely observed V segments, including chromosome 9 orphons, because counts were too low. According to a later analysis, TCR association rates differed among HLA loci, with DRB1 alleles showing the most associated TCRs and HLA-C alleles showing the fewest. This cohort had only TCR beta chains sequenced, and the lack of alpha or paired-chain data limited which features could be detected.

As to this clone: It has no known antigen specificity.

Receptor libraries were prepared by the immunoSEQ multiplex PCR assay. A mixture of 60 forward primers for TCR Vbeta segments and 13 reverse primers for TCR Jbeta segments was used in the multiplex PCR. A multiplex PCR assay on genomic DNA amplified the CDR3 region of rearranged TCR beta genes. Amplified TCR beta libraries were sequenced as 87-base-pair reads on the Illumina HiSeq System. Concerning the study's data processing: In a later analysis, tens of millions of unique TCR beta chains were counted across the approximately 640 repertoires, and roughly 9.9 million of these chains were shared by at least two donors. A nearest-neighbor algorithm error-corrected the raw reads and collapsed the reads into unique sequences, merging closely related sequences to remove PCR and sequencing errors. Alignment of CDR3 sequences to IMGT reference sequences was used to assign V, D and J gene segments. For a sequence to be retained, a match of at least six nucleotides was required to both a V gene segment and a J gene segment. A rearrangement was called productive if the CDR3 had no stop codons and remained in frame with V and J, and every other rearrangement was called non-productive. Following IMGT convention, CDR3 was defined as the stretch from the second conserved V-encoded cysteine to the conserved J-encoded phenylalanine. Sequences without an unambiguous match to a single V gene segment were excluded from the earlier analysis of about 600 of the donors. An earlier analysis of a few hundred of the donors called V segments functional above 56.7% productive rearrangements and segregating when the between-donor standard deviation exceeded 5%. A statistical classification framework was developed to diagnose cytomegalovirus status using the catalog of TCR beta chain sequences. In a later analysis, TCR nucleotide sequences were compared against IMGT/GENE-DB human TR gene sequences so that V and J genes could be assigned. A later analysis assigned CDR3 sequences and most-parsimonious VDJ recombination scenarios with the TCRdist pipeline. A later analysis defined each TCR beta chain by its CDR3 amino acid sequence plus V-gene family, and excluded reads lacking a unique V-gene family. As a way to deal with suspected cross-contamination and a sequencing artifact, a later analysis dropped 450 to 700 nucleotide sequences that were highly shared and had low generation probability. In a later analysis, a clonal expansion index was calculated for each public chain from normalized within-repertoire ranks of inferred template counts. A later analysis computed generation probabilities with a VDJ recombination model fitted to out-of-frame rearrangements, and checked the results against IGoR. In a later analysis, hypergeometric tests were used to score TCR-TCR, TCR-HLA and TCR-CMV co-occurrence, with a repertoire-size bias correction applied to TCR pairs. In a later analysis, false discovery rates were estimated by permuting HLA or CMV assignments 20 times. In a later analysis, co-occurring TCRs were grouped with DBSCAN, and TCRdist sequence similarity was added when clustering was performed within HLA-allele-positive subsets. For co-occurrence clustering, repertoires with fewer than 30,000 or more than 120,000 public chains were excluded, along with five or six repertoires with anomalous nucleotide sharing. Held by TCRdb, this immuneACCESS table contains in-frame sequences only and omits some clones. Under half of the omission traces to an unresolved V gene where checked; the cause of the rest is unknown. The DNA gave D and trimming, while V, J and clone size come from that table. This specimen's table enumerates 130,000 to 150,000 clones. The ten largest make up 0.96% of the sample.

The cohort comprised approximately 700 healthy bone marrow donors. At the time of sampling, all cohort members were nominally healthy, though unrecorded immune exposures were likely present. The donor tested CMV seronegative, placing the donor among the 350 or so seronegative members of the cohort. Each donor provided a peripheral blood sample, and peripheral blood mononuclear cells were used for TCR beta sequencing. Genomic DNA extraction from the blood cell samples was performed with the Qiagen DNeasy Blood Extraction Kit. CDR1 and CDR2 were assigned from the germline V gene (reference sequence) as SGHNT and YYREEE. The CDR3 holds 16 amino acids from the cysteine to the phenylalanine. Of the read, only the CDR3 DNA is kept; its 48 bases are in frame from base 1. V is shortened by 5 bases, J by 0 bases, and the region joining them spans 17 bases.

This receptor was obtained from a male donor in good health and CMV-seronegative. The rearrangement combines TRBV5-4 with TRBJ2-5; a weak D assignment points to TRBD1 (5 bases agree). Sequences were obtained from PBMCs. The nucleotide sequence reads as follows: TGTGCCAGCAGACAAGACAGCTTCCATGACCAAGAGACCCAGTACTTC. It specifies CASRQDSFHDQETQYF.